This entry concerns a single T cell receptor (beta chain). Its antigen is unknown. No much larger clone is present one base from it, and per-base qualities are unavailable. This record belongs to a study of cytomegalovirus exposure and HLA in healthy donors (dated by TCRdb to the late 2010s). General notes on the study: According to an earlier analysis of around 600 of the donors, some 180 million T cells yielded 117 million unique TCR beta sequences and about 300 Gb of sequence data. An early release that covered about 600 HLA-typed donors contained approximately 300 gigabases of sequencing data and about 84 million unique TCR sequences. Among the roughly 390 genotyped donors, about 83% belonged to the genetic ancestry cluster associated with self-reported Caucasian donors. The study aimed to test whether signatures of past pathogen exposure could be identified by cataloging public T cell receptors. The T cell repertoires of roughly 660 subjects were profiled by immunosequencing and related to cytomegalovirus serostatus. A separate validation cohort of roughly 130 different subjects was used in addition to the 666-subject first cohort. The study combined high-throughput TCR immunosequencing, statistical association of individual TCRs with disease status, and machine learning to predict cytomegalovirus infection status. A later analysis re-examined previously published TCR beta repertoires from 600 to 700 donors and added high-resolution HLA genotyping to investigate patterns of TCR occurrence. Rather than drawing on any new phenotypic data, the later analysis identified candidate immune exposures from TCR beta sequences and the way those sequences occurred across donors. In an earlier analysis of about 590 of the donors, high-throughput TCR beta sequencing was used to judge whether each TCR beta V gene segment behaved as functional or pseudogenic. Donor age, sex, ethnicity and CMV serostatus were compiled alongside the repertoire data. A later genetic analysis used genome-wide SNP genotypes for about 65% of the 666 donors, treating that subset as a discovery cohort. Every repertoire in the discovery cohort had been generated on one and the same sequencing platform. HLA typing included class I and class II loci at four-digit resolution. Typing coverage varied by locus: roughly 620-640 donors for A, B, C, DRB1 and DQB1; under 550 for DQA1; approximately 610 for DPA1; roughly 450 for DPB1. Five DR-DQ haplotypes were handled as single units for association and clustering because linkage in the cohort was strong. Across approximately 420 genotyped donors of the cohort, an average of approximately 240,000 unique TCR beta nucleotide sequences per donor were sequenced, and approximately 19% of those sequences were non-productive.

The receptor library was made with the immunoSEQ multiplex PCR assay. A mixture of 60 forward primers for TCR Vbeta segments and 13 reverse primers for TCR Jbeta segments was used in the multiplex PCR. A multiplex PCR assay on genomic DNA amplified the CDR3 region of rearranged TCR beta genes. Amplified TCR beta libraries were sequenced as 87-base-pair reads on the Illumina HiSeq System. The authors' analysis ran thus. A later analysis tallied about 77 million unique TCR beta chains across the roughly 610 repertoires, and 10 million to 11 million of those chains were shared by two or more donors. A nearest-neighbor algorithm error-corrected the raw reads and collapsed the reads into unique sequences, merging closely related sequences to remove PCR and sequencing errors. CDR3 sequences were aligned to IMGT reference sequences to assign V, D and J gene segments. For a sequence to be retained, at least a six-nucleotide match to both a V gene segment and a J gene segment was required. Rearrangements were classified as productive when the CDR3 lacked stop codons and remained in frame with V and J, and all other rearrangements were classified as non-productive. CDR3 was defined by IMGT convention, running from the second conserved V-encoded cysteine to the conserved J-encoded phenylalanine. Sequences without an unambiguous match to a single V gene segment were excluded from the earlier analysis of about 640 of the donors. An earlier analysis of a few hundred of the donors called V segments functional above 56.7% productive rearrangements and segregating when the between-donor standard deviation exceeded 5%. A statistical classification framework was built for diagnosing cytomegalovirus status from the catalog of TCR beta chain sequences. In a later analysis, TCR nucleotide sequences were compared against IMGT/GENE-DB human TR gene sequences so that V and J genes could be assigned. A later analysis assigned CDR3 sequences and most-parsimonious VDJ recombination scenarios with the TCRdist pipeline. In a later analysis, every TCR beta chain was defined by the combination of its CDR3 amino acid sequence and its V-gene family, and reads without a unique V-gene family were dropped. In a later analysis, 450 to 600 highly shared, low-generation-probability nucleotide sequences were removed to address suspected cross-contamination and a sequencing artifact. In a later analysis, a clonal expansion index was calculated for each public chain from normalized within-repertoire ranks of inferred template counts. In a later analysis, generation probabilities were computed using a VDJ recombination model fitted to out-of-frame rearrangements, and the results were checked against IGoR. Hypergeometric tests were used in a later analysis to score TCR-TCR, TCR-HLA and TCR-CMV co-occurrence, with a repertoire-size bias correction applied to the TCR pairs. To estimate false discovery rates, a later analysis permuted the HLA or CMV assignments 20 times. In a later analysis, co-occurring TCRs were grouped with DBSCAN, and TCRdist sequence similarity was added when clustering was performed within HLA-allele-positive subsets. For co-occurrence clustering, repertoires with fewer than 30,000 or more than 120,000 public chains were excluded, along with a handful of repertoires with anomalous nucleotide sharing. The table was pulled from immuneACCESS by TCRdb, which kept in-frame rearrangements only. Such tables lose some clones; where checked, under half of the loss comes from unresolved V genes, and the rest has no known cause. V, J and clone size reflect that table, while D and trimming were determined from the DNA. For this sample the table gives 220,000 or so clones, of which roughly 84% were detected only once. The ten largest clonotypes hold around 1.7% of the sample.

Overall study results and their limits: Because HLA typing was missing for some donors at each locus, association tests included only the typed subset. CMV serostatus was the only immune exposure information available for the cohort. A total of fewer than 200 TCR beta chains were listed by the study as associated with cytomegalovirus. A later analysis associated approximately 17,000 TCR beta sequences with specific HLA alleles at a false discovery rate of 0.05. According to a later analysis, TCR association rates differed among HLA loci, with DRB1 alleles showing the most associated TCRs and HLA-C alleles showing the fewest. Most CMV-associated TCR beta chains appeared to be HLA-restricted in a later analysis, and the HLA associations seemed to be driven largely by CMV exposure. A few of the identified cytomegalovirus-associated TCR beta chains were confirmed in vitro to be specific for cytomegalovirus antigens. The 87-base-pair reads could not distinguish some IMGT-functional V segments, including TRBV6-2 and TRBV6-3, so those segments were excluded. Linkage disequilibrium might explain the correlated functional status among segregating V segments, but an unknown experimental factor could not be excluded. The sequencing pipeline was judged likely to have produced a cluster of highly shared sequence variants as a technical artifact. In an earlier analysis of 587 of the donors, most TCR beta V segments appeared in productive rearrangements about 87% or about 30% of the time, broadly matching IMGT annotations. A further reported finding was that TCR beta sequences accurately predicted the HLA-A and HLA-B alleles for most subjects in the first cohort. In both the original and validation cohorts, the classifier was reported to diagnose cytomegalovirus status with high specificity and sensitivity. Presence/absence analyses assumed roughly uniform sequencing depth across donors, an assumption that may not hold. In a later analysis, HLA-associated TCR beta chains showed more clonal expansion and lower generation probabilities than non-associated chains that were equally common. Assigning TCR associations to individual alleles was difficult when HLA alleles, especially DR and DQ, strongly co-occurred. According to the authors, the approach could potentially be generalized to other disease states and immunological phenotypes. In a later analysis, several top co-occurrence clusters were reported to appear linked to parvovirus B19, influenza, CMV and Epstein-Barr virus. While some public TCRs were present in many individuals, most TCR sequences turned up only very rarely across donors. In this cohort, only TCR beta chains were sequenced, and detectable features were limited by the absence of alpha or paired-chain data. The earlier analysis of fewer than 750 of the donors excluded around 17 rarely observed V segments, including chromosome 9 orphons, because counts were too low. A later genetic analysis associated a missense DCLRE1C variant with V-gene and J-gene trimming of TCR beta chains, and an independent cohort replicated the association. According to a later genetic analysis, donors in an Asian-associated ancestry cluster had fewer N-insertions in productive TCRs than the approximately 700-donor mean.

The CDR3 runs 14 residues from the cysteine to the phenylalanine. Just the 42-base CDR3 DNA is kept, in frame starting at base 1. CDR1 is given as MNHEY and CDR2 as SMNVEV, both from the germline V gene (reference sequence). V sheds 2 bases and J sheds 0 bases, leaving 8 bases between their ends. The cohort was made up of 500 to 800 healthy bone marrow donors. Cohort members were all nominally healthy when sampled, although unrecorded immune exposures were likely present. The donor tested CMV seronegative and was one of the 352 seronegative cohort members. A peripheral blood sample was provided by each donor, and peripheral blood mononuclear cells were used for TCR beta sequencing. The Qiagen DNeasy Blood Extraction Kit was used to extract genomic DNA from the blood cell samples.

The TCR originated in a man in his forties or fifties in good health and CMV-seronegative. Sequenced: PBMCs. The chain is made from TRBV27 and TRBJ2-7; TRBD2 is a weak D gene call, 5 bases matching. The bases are TGTGCCAGCAGTTTAACGGGGAGCTCCTACGAGCAGTACTTC. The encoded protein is CASSLTGSSYEQYF.